Shown below are 16 T cell receptor beta chains from a single sample sequenced in a study of tumor-infiltrating lymphocytes in localized non-small cell lung cancer. Data came from immunoSEQ multiplex PCR; TCRdb stores just in-frame clones and leaves some out. The sample shows some 11,000 clones, 67% of them seen only once. Sequencing was performed on uninvolved lung tissue not adjacent to the tumor. These receptor sequences come from a human donor with non-small cell lung cancer.

This clone was counted only a few times. The chain employs TRBV7-9 and TRBJ2-5; D is perhaps TRBD2 (5 bases). The V gene's germline CDR1 is SEHNR and CDR2 FQNEAQ (reference sequence). The CDR3 consists of 19 residues. V lost 1 base to trimming and J lost 5 bases, with 26 bases between them. The CDR3 spells CASSLVFLQAGGPGETQYF. The DNA of the CDR3 is TGTGCCAGCAGCTTAGTCTTCCTGCAGGCGGGTGGTCCCGGGGAGACCCAGTACTTC.

This clone was counted a few times. This chain links TRBV2 with TRBJ2-6; D ambiguous. This CDR3 is 12 amino acids long. Per the germline V gene, CDR1 is SNHLY and CDR2 is FYNNEI. V lost 6 bases, J lost 6 bases, and 6 bases lay in between. CDR3 residues: CASSSEANVLTF. CDR3 bases: TGTGCCAGCAGCTCCGAGGCCAACGTCCTGACTTTC.

The rearrangement uses TRBV6-4 and TRBJ2-5, with 8 bases identical to TRBD1. After removal of 0 bases from V and 5 bases from J, the junction contained 8 bases not matched to a gene. Per germline, CDR1 MRHNA and CDR2 SNTAGT. This CDR3 comprises 16 residues. CDR3 sequence (DNA): TGTGCCAGCAGTGACTCCACGACAGGGGCTCTTGAGACCCAGTACTTC. This sequence encodes CASSDSTTGALETQYF.

The chain has TRBV30 and TRBJ1-2; TRBD1 is a possible D gene (6 bases). Germline-derived CDR1 and CDR2 are GTSNPN and SVGIG (reference sequence). Trimming took off 1 base at V and 5 bases at J, with 14 bases between the two ends. CDR3 length: 14 residues. The CDR3 is CAWSGGGGRYGYTF. In DNA, the CDR3 is TGTGCCTGGAGTGGTGGAGGGGGACGGTATGGCTACACCTTC.

This clone showed up just a few times. CDR3: CASRIEQESNQPQHF. The CDR3 region has the DNA TGTGCCAGCCGCATCGAACAGGAGAGCAATCAGCCCCAGCATTTT. J is TRBJ1-5 and V is TRBV6-5; a weak D match, TRBD1 (5 bases). CDR3 length: 15 residues. Germline V gene lookup returns CDR1 MNHEY and CDR2 SVGAGI. Trimming removed 8 bases from V and 1 base from J, with 15 bases in between.

This clone has a single count. J is TRBJ2-2 and V is TRBV9; TRBD1 or TRBD2 may be the D gene (5 bases each). Germline CDR1 is SGDLS and CDR2 is YYNGEE. Trimming took 2 bases from V and 4 from J, leaving 9 bases between them. CDR3 length equals 14 residues. The CDR3 protein is CASSVGGFTGELFF. The CDR3 DNA reads TGTGCCAGCAGCGTTGGGGGATTCACCGGGGAGCTGTTTTTT.

The chain links TRBV9 to TRBJ1-4, with unresolved D. Germline values: CDR1 SGDLS, CDR2 YYNGEE. V lost 0 bases and J lost 4, with 7 bases in between. The CDR3 length is 14 residues. CDR3 sequence: CASSVEAVNEKLFF. As DNA, the CDR3 is TGTGCCAGCAGCGTAGAAGCGGTTAATGAAAAACTGTTTTTT.

This sequence joins TRBV11-3 and TRBJ1-1; no definite D call. V lost 1 base to trimming and J lost 8 bases, with 14 bases between them. This CDR3 is built from 14 residues. CDR1 and CDR2 (germline): SGHNT, YENEEA. CDR3 amino acids: CASSLGPVEGEAFF. The CDR3 DNA reads as TGTGCCAGCAGCTTAGGTCCGGTCGAGGGAGAAGCTTTCTTT.

The J gene is TRBJ2-7, the V gene TRBV7-2, with 11 nucleotides matching TRBD2. J gave up 7 bases and V 5 bases, and 13 bases lay outside the gene matches. The CDR3 sequence is 16 residues long. The V gene's germline CDR1 is SGHTA and CDR2 FQGNSA. Here the CDR3 DNA reads TGTGCCAGCAGCCCAAGGATTAGCGGGAGGGCCGGGGAGCAGTACTTC. Residues: CASSPRISGRAGEQYF. The variable domain in full, completed from reference TRBV7-2 and TRBJ2-7, reads GAGVSQSPSNKVTEKGKDVELRCDPISGHTALYWYRQSLGQGLEFLIYFQGNSAPDKSGLPSDRFSAERTGGSVSTLTIQRTQQEDSAVYLCASSPRISGRAGEQYFGPGTRLTVT.

The V gene is TRBV6-5, the J gene TRBJ2-7, with D possibly being TRBD2 (6 bases). Germline CDR1 is MNHEY and CDR2 is SVGAGI. The CDR3 length is 16 residues. V was cut by 2 bases and J by 2 bases, with 16 bases left in between. CDR3 amino acids: CASSYDPGGGTYEQYF. DNA of the CDR3: TGTGCCAGCAGTTACGATCCAGGAGGAGGGACCTACGAGCAGTACTTC.

The V gene is TRBV5-4, the J gene TRBJ1-1; TRBD1 is a possible D gene (6 bases). The V end lost 2 bases, the J end lost 6 bases, and 8 bases lay between the germline ends. The CDR3 loop spans 12 amino acids. The germline CDR1 and CDR2 sequences are SGHNT and YYREEE (reference sequence). CDR3 nucleotides: TGTGCCAGCAGCTTAGGGGGTCCTGAAGCTTTCTTT. Translating gives CASSLGGPEAFF.

This sequence joins TRBV6-5 and TRBJ2-5; D unclear. The CDR3 has 14 amino acids. V dropped 0 bases and J dropped 2 bases, with 7 bases sitting between them. Germline lookup yields CDR1 MNHEY and CDR2 SVGAGI. The CDR3 DNA reads as TGTGCCAGCAGTTACTCTTATAGGCAAGAGACCCAGTACTTC. This translates into CASSYSYRQETQYF.

V and J are TRBV7-9 and TRBJ2-7; 7 nucleotides line up with TRBD1. This CDR3 spans 15 amino acids. Per the germline V gene, CDR1 is SEHNR and CDR2 is FQNEAQ (reference sequence). The V and J ends lost 5 bases and 4 bases, in that order; junction bases with no gene match: 11. CDR3 sequence reads: CASSAYGTVLYEQYF. The CDR3 DNA follows: TGTGCCAGCAGCGCGTATGGGACAGTACTTTACGAGCAGTACTTC.

V and J are TRBV5-6 and TRBJ1-2, with D perhaps matching TRBD1 (5 bases). The CDR3 totals 13 residues. Germline V lookup: CDR1 SGHDT, CDR2 YYEEEE. Trimming took 1 base from V and 8 from J, leaving 12 bases between them. The CDR3: CASSLKGIEGYTF. CDR3 DNA: TGTGCCAGCAGCTTGAAGGGGATTGAAGGCTACACCTTC.

The rearrangement links TRBV27 to TRBJ1-2; no firm D call. V lost 5 bases and J lost 2, with 18 bases in between. Germline V gene data show CDR1 as MNHEY and CDR2 as SMNVEV (reference sequence). The CDR3 is made up of 16 amino acids. CDR3 nucleotides: TGTGCCAGCAGTAACGTCCGGGTCCTCGGGAACTATGGCTACACCTTC. It specifies CASSNVRVLGNYGYTF.

The chain has TRBV6-5 and TRBJ1-6; possible D gene TRBD1, 5 bases. Germline V lookup: CDR1 MNHEY, CDR2 SVGAGI. V gave up 2 bases and J gave up 11 bases, with 16 bases separating them. CDR3 size: 15 residues. The CDR3: CASSYDGREGPPLHF. As DNA, the CDR3 is TGTGCCAGCAGTTACGATGGCAGGGAAGGGCCACCCCTCCACTTT.